This T cell receptor (beta chain) was recorded in a study of T cell changes during pregnancy in multiple sclerosis. Trimming removed 1 base from V and 3 bases from J, with 10 bases in between. CDR3 length equals 15 residues. The germline V gene has CDR1 SGHTA and CDR2 FQGNSA. Clones were read by immunoSEQ multiplex PCR, and TCRdb kept only the in-frame ones, dropping some. The sample contains about 100,000 clones, around 93% of which appear only once. This clonotype was sampled from a female donor with multiple sclerosis, enrolled in a pregnancy study. The V gene is TRBV7-2, the J gene TRBJ1-5; D is unresolved. The sample in question was peripheral blood, obtained before pregnancy. The CDR3 spells CASSLDAGLNQPQHF. CDR3 DNA: TGTGCCAGCAGCTTAGATGCGGGCCTCAATCAGCCCCAGCATTTT.